The T cell receptor beta chain described here comes from a study of T cell repertoires in cytomegalovirus infection. Study-wide results and caveats: Public TCR beta family frequency separated CMV-and-HLA carriers, including in an independent cohort.

This clonotype has just a few counts. The antigen is unknown. The CDR3 is 13 amino acids. CDR1 and CDR2 (germline): MNHEY, SVGEGT. V lost 5 bases, J lost 7 bases, and 12 bases lay in between. Via MiXCR, TCRdb re-called the reads, giving one row per CDR3 protein. The data show roughly 730,000 distinct CDR3 sequences, about 33% seen once. The chain couples TRBV6-2 or TRBV6-3 to TRBJ2-1; TRBD1 or TRBD2 may be the D gene (5 bases each). This specimen consisted of cultured PBMCs, obtained from culture after CMV antigen stimulation. The TCR was taken from a human donor in good health (CMV status not recorded). Some clones in this sample may be carry-over from other donors' samples. CDR3 nucleotides: TGTGCCAGCAGTACCGGGGCAGGGAATGAGCAGTTCTTC. Encoded protein: CASSTGAGNEQFF.